The next 20 T cell receptor beta chains were all read from a single sample in a study of siplizumab effects on memory and regulatory T cells. The repertoire was sequenced with immunoSEQ multiplex PCR; TCRdb's copy has only in-frame clones and lacks some. The top ten hold over 0.4% of the sample, which has tens of thousands of clones, around 80% seen once. Input material: memory CD4+ T cells sorted from blood. These receptors originate from a human donor in good health.

The chain has TRBV7-2 and TRBJ1-6; 8 positions agree with TRBD1. Germline V lookup: CDR1 SGHTA, CDR2 FQGNSA. Losses at the gene ends were 3 bases for V and 9 bases for J; bases not matched to a gene: 4. The CDR3 sequence is 14 residues long. The CDR3 DNA follows: TGTGCCAGCAGCTTCGGACAGGGCAGTTCACCCCTCCACTTT. Protein product: CASSFGQGSSPLHF.

CDR3 in amino acids: CASSLEGGVRNYGYTF. CDR3 nucleotide sequence: TGTGCCAGCAGCTTAGAGGGCGGGGTCAGAAACTATGGCTACACCTTC. The chain links TRBV7-3 to TRBJ1-2; no reliable D call. Germline CDR1 and CDR2: SGHTA and FQGTGA. Trimming stripped 2 bases from V and 2 bases from J, with 15 bases between. This CDR3 comprises 16 residues.

This clone was found a few times. The chain uses TRBV5-8 and TRBJ1-5, with D unclear. The CDR3 totals 12 residues. Per germline, CDR1 SGHTS and CDR2 YDEGEE. V lost 3 bases to trimming and J lost 4 bases, with 5 bases between them. CDR3 sequence: CASSSNNQPQHF. CDR3 in DNA: TGTGCCAGCAGCTCTAATAATCAGCCCCAGCATTTT.

The CDR3 reads CASSLGQGAGGYTF. The CDR3 DNA sequence: TGTGCCAGCAGCCTGGGACAGGGGGCGGGTGGCTACACCTTC. The chain carries TRBV7-9 and TRBJ1-2; 12 nucleotides line up with TRBD1. The CDR3 totals 14 residues. Per germline, CDR1 SEHNR and CDR2 FQNEAQ (reference sequence). The junction had 5 bases not matched to a gene; V was cut back by 5 bases and J by 7 bases.

V and J are TRBV18 and TRBJ1-4, with 7 bases aligning to TRBD1. Germline V CDR1 and CDR2: KGHSH, LQKENI. The CDR3 has 13 amino acids. Trimming cost V 4 bases and J 5 bases; bases outside gene matches: 1. CDR3 sequence: CASSQGANEKLFF. CDR3 sequence (DNA): TGTGCCAGCTCACAGGGGGCCAATGAAAAACTGTTTTTT.

The V call is TRBV15, the J call TRBJ1-1, with D possibly TRBD1 on 6 matching bases. The germline V gene encodes CDR1 LNHNV and CDR2 YYDKDF (reference sequence). The V gene lost 6 bases and the J gene lost 0 bases, with 11 bases spanning the gap. The CDR3 covers 14 residues. The chain's CDR3 is CATRGGTMNTEAFF. CDR3 nucleotides: TGTGCCACCAGAGGGGGGACAATGAACACTGAAGCTTTCTTT.

CDR3 sequence (DNA): TGCGCCAGCAGCTTGCTGGGACTAGCATCGAACCAACAAGAGACCCAGTACTTC. Protein product: CASSLLGLASNQQETQYF. The rearrangement joins TRBV5-1 to TRBJ2-5; 9 positions agree with TRBD2. Germline trimming cut 1 base from V and 2 bases from J; bases unmatched to any gene: 12. CDR1 SGHRS and CDR2 YFSETQ come from the germline V gene. The CDR3 spans 18 residues. Supplemented by reference TRBV5-1 and TRBJ2-5, the full variable domain reads KAGVTQTPRYLIKTRGQQVTLSCSPISGHRSVSWYQQTPGQGLQFLFEYFSETQRNKGNFPGRFSGRQFSNSRSEMNVSTLELGDSALYLCASSLLGLASNQQETQYFGPGTRLLVL.

The V gene is TRBV6-5, the J gene TRBJ2-3, with D unclear. Germline-derived CDR1 and CDR2 are MNHEY and SVGAGI. Trimming left V 5 bases short and J 5 bases short, with 8 bases between. The CDR3 runs 12 residues. In nucleotides, the CDR3 is TGTGCCAGCAGTCCGCTAGTAGATACGCAGTATTTT. It is translated as CASSPLVDTQYF.

The rearrangement uses TRBV6-1 and TRBJ2-2; TRBD1 might be the D (5 bases). V was trimmed by 1 base and J by 4 bases, leaving 10 bases between them. This CDR3 is 15 amino acids long. The germline CDR1 and CDR2 sequences are MNHNS and SASEGT. The CDR3 loop reads CASSEETGITGELFF. In DNA form, the CDR3 reads TGTGCCAGCAGTGAAGAAACAGGTATCACCGGGGAGCTGTTTTTT.

Concerning this clone: Likely a read error: the CDR3 ends without its conserved phenylalanine or tryptophan. The limits of the CDR3 on the DNA are not certain, so only TCRdb's listed CDR3 is given. The rearrangement links TRBV7-3 to TRBJ2-7; TRBD1 is taken as the D call from the table, unchecked against the DNA. Germline-derived CDR1 and CDR2 are SGHTA and FQGTGA. The length of the CDR3 is 14 amino acids, counting both ends. The CDR3 sequence is CASSLPTPGDRGSD.

Worth noting for this clone: Additional DNA sequences in this sample encode the identical CDR3. The chain joins TRBV6-5 to TRBJ1-1; D might be TRBD1 (6 bases). The germline V gene has CDR1 MNHEY and CDR2 SVGAGI. Trimming took off 0 bases at V and 3 bases at J, with 8 bases between the two ends. This CDR3 is 14 amino acids long. The CDR3 bases are TGTGCCAGCAGTTACTCGAGGGGGGACACTGAAGCTTTCTTT. Protein sequence: CASSYSRGDTEAFF.

The chain is built from TRBV27 and TRBJ2-2; no reliable D call. Trimming pared 3 bases from V and 6 bases from J, leaving 11 bases between. Germline loops: CDR1 MNHEY, CDR2 SMNVEV (reference sequence). CDR3 size: 14 residues. The CDR3 loop is CASSFSQRSGELFF. CDR3 DNA: TGTGCCAGCAGTTTCAGCCAGAGGTCCGGGGAGCTGTTTTTT.

This clone was counted many times. The gene calls are TRBV5-1 and TRBJ2-1, with D maybe TRBD1 (5 bases). The length of the CDR3 is 13 residues. Trimming cost V 1 base and J 5 bases, with 7 bases left between them. Germline loops: CDR1 SGHRS, CDR2 YFSETQ. Here the CDR3 reads CASSLIQDNEQFF. CDR3 DNA sequence: TGCGCCAGCAGCTTGATACAGGACAATGAGCAGTTCTTC.

To note about this clone: One end of the junction fails to match germline, which may point to a read error. V usage is TRBV19 and J usage is TRBJ1-1; D gene unclear. CDR1 and CDR2 from the germline V gene are LNHDA and SQIVND (reference sequence). The CDR3 runs 15 residues. The CDR3 spells CASGIRSFMNTEAFF. Written as DNA, the CDR3 is TGTGCCAGTGGTATACGAAGCTTCATGAACACTGAAGCTTTCTTT.

The gene calls are TRBV7-3 and TRBJ2-1; 7 nucleotides align to TRBD2. V lost 4 bases and J lost 4; bases outside the gene matches: 10. Germline CDR1 is SGHTA and CDR2 is FQGTGA. This CDR3 spans 16 amino acids. The DNA for the CDR3 is TGTGCCAGCAGCTCGTCATTACTAGCGAGTTACAATGAGCAGTTCTTC. Translated, it gives CASSSSLLASYNEQFF. Looking up the rest from reference TRBV7-3 and TRBJ2-1 gives the full variable domain: GAGVSQTPSNKVTEKGKYVELRCDPISGHTALYWYRQSLGQGPEFLIYFQGTGAADDSGLPNDRFFAVRPEGSVSTLKIQRTERGDSAVYLCASSSSLLASYNEQFFGPGTRLTVL.

This chain connects TRBV4-1 to TRBJ2-7; TRBD1 might be the D (5 bases). The CDR3 is made up of 15 amino acids. The germline V and J ends were trimmed by 2 bases and 0 bases, with 11 bases remaining between them. The germline V gene encodes CDR1 MGHRA and CDR2 YSYEKL. CDR3 in amino acids: CASSQLTGSSYEQYF. CDR3 DNA: TGCGCCAGCAGCCAACTAACAGGTAGCTCCTACGAGCAGTACTTC.

V usage is TRBV28 and J usage is TRBJ2-3, with 8 bases fitting TRBD2. This CDR3 has 17 amino acids. V lost 4 bases, J lost 9 bases, and 18 bases stayed unmatched. Per germline, CDR1 MDHEN and CDR2 SYDVKM. CDR3 loop: CASSSMIGSGATPTQYF. The CDR3 DNA sequence: TGTGCCAGCAGTTCTATGATTGGTAGCGGGGCTACACCGACGCAGTATTTT.

This chain links TRBV18 with TRBJ2-1; TRBD1 might be the D (6 bases). The germline gives CDR1 KGHSH, CDR2 LQKENI. The CDR3 is 14 amino acids. The V gene lost 5 bases and the J gene lost 8 bases, with 16 bases spanning the gap. The CDR3 loop is CASSSQGKMDEQFF. In DNA form, the CDR3 reads TGTGCCAGCTCATCACAGGGCAAAATGGATGAGCAGTTCTTC.

The rearrangement joins TRBV9 to TRBJ1-1, with D tentatively TRBD1 (5 bases). In germline, CDR1 is SGDLS, CDR2 YYNGEE. V lost 3 bases to trimming and J lost 5 bases, with 14 bases between them. The CDR3 has 14 amino acids. In nucleotides, the CDR3 is TGTGCCAGCAGCGCCCAGACAGAGGGGACTGAAGCTTTCTTT. Residues: CASSAQTEGTEAFF. Full variable domain (remainder filled in from reference TRBV9 and TRBJ1-1): DSGVTQTPKHLITATGQRVTLRCSPRSGDLSVYWYQQSLDQGLQFLIQYYNGEERAKGNILERFSAQQFPDLHSELNLSSLELGDSALYFCASSAQTEGTEAFFGQGTRLTVV.

The rearrangement joins TRBV7-9 to TRBJ1-1; tentatively, D is TRBD1 (5 bases). This CDR3 contains 16 residues. Germline V gives CDR1 SEHNR, CDR2 FQNEAQ (reference sequence). V was clipped by 4 bases and J by 1 base, with 16 bases between them. The CDR3 coding sequence is TGTGCCAGCAGCTCTCGGGACGGACGGGGGAACACTGAAGCTTTCTTT. Residues: CASSSRDGRGNTEAFF.